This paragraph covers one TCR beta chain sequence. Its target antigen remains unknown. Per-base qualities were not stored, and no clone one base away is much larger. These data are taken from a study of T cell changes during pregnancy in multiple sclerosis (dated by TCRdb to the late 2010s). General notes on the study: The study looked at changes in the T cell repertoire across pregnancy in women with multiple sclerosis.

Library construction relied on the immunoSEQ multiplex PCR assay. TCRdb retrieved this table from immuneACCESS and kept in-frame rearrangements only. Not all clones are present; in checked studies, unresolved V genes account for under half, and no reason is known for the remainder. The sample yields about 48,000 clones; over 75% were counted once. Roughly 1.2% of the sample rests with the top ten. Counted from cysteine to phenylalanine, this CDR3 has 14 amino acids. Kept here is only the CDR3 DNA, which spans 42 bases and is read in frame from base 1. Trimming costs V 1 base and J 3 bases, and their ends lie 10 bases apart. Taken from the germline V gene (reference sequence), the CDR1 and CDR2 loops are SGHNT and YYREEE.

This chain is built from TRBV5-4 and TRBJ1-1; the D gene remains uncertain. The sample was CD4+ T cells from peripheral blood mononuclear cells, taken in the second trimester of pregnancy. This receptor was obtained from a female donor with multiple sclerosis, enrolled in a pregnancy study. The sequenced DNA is TGTGCCAGCAGCTTGAGCTCGCGGGACACTGAAGCTTTCTTT. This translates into CASSLSSRDTEAFF.